This passage covers 31 T cell receptor beta chains from one sample sequenced in a study of T cell repertoires in cytomegalovirus infection. TCRdb processed the reads anew with MiXCR; each CDR3 protein has one entry. In the table there are fewer than 200,000 distinct CDR3 sequences, approximately 15% of which are singletons. Sequences were obtained from PBMCs. These receptors came from a human donor in good health (CMV status not recorded). Some clones in this sample may be carry-over from other donors' samples.

This clonotype was detected ten times or more. The chain carries TRBV28 and TRBJ1-1; no definite D call. The CDR3 runs 12 residues. Trimming left V 2 bases short and J 3 bases short, with 4 bases between. Per germline, CDR1 MDHEN and CDR2 SYDVKM. In nucleotides, the CDR3 is TGTGCCAGCAGTTTAGGGTACACTGAAGCTTTCTTT. It codes for CASSLGYTEAFF. The full variable domain, rest sourced from reference TRBV28 and TRBJ1-1, is DVKVTQSSRYLVKRTGEKVFLECVQDMDHENMFWYRQDPGLGLRLIYFSYDVKMKEKGDIPEGYSVSREKKERFSLILESASTNQTSMYLCASSLGYTEAFFGQGTRLTVV.

This clonotype was counted between two and nine times. The V call is TRBV28, the J call TRBJ2-1, with TRBD2 identical over 11 bases. Looked up from germline, CDR1 is MDHEN and CDR2 is SYDVKM. This CDR3 is 15 amino acids long. V lost 5 bases and J lost 7; bases outside the gene matches: 7. In DNA, the CDR3 is TGTGCCAGCAGTCCCGGGACTAGCGGCATAAATGAGCAGTTCTTC. Translation: CASSPGTSGINEQFF.

This clonotype was detected ten times or more. The V call is TRBV28, the J call TRBJ2-7, with D possibly matching TRBD2 (5 bases). Germline V gene data show CDR1 as MDHEN and CDR2 as SYDVKM. The CDR3 has 16 residues. V was trimmed by 3 bases and J by 2 bases, leaving 17 bases between them. CDR3 sequence: CASSFPDGLQTYEQYF. The DNA of the CDR3 is TGTGCCAGCAGTTTTCCAGACGGACTGCAGACCTACGAGCAGTACTTC.

The rearrangement joins TRBV7-9 to TRBJ2-5, with D uncertain. CDR1 is SEHNR and CDR2 is FQNEAQ in the germline V gene (reference sequence). V was cut by 8 bases and J by 0 bases, with 13 bases left in between. CDR3 length: 14 residues. CDR3 sequence: CASGSDRYQETQYF. CDR3 nucleotides: TGTGCCAGCGGGTCCGACCGGTACCAAGAGACCCAGTACTTC. Variable domain in full (rest from reference TRBV7-9 and TRBJ2-5): DTGVSQNPRHKITKRGQNVTFRCDPISEHNRLYWYRQTLGQGPEFLTYFQNEAQLEKSRLLSDRFSAERPKGSFSTLEIQRTEQGDSAMYLCASGSDRYQETQYFGPGTRLLVL.

The CDR3: CASSLTRGRGEQYF. For the CDR3, the DNA is TGTGCCAGCAGCTTAACCAGGGGACGGGGCGAGCAGTACTTC. The gene calls are TRBV7-3 and TRBJ2-7; maybe TRBD1 (6 bases). The germline V gene has CDR1 SGHTA and CDR2 FQGTGA. V lost 0 bases, J lost 6 bases, and 12 bases lay in between. The CDR3 sequence is 14 residues long. Together with reference TRBV7-3 and TRBJ2-7, the CDR3 gives the full variable domain: GAGVSQTPSNKVTEKGKYVELRCDPISGHTALYWYRQSLGQGPEFLIYFQGTGAADDSGLPNDRFFAVRPEGSVSTLKIQRTERGDSAVYLCASSLTRGRGEQYFGPGTRLTVT.

This clonotype was seen a few times. The chain carries TRBV28 and TRBJ2-3, with D perhaps TRBD2 (6 bases). Germline-derived CDR1 and CDR2 are MDHEN and SYDVKM. V gave up 4 bases and J gave up 2 bases, with 19 bases separating them. The CDR3 is 17 residues long. The CDR3, as DNA: TGTGCCAGCAGTTCCACCGGGGACTGGATATACACAGATACGCAGTATTTT. Protein product: CASSSTGDWIYTDTQYF.

This clonotype was counted at least ten times. The J gene is TRBJ2-3, the V gene TRBV28, with TRBD2 matching 8 bases. The CDR3 covers 14 residues. V shed 9 bases, J shed 2 bases, and the junction held 7 bases outside the gene matches. Germline V gene data show CDR1 as MDHEN and CDR2 as SYDVKM. The CDR3 sequence: CASTSGSYTDTQYF. DNA of the CDR3: TGTGCCAGTACTAGCGGAAGTTACACAGATACGCAGTATTTT.

V is TRBV29-1 and J is TRBJ2-3; D uncertain. The V gene's germline CDR1 is SQVTM and CDR2 ANQGSEA. Trimming took 4 bases from V and 2 from J, leaving 10 bases between them. This CDR3 has 13 amino acids. CDR3: CSVAPRTTDTQYF. DNA for the CDR3: TGCAGCGTTGCCCCCCGGACCACAGATACGCAGTATTTT.

The table lists this clonotype with a few counts. The chain is built from TRBV10-3 and TRBJ2-5; 12 positions match TRBD2. The CDR3 has 17 amino acids. With V trimmed by 0 bases and J by 4 bases, 6 bases remained unmatched. CDR1 and CDR2 (germline): ENHRY, SYGVKD. CDR3 region: CAISESRTSGAAETQYF. Here the CDR3 DNA reads TGTGCCATCAGTGAGTCCCGGACTAGCGGGGCCGCAGAGACCCAGTACTTC.

The chain uses TRBV6-2 or TRBV6-3 and TRBJ2-2; D is uncertain. CDR3 size: 12 residues. The germline CDR1 and CDR2 sequences are MNHEY and SVGEGT. V dropped 7 bases and J dropped 9 bases, with 12 bases sitting between them. The CDR3 bases are TGTGCCAGCACCCGACTTGGGAGGGAGCTGTTTTTT. It encodes CASTRLGRELFF.

A few counts support this clonotype. The rearrangement joins TRBV20-1 to TRBJ2-5; 8 positions match TRBD2. J was trimmed by 5 bases and V by 3 bases; bases with no gene match: 8. Germline assignment: CDR1 DFQATT and CDR2 SNEGSKA (reference sequence). The CDR3 consists of 14 residues. The CDR3 DNA is TGCAGTGCTAGCTTAACGGGAGGGCCGGAGACCCAGTACTTC. Translated, it gives CSASLTGGPETQYF.

This clonotype was picked up many times. This chain uses TRBV25-1 with TRBJ1-4; tentatively, D is TRBD1 (5 bases). Looked up from germline, CDR1 is MGHDK and CDR2 is SYGVNS. Trimming removed 0 bases at V and 8 bases at J, with 19 bases between. CDR3 length: 17 amino acids. CDR3 sequence reads: CASSEYLFRVGREKLFF. The CDR3 DNA reads TGTGCCAGCAGTGAATATTTGTTCAGGGTCGGGAGGGAAAAACTGTTTTTT.

This clonotype was observed many times. This chain uses TRBV15 with TRBJ2-1, with D perhaps TRBD1 (5 bases). From germline, CDR1 is LNHNV and CDR2 YYDKDF (reference sequence). V was cut by 0 bases and J by 6 bases, with 9 bases left in between. The CDR3 consists of 14 residues. The CDR3 nucleotides read TGTGCCACCAGCAGAGACAGGGTCGGCAATGAGCAGTTCTTC. Protein product: CATSRDRVGNEQFF.

A note on this clonotype: A single base separates this from a much larger clone, so it may be a read error. The chain carries TRBV7-3 and TRBJ2-5; TRBD2 might be the D (6 bases). Trimming stripped 4 bases from V and 1 base from J, with 7 bases between. Per the germline V gene, CDR1 is SGHTA and CDR2 is FQGTGA. The CDR3 runs to 13 residues. CDR3 nucleotide sequence: TGTGCCAGCAGCTGGGACTCCCAAGAGACCCAGTACTTC. As protein: CASSWDSQETQYF. The variable domain in full, completed from reference TRBV7-3 and TRBJ2-5, reads GAGVSQTPSNKVTEKGKYVELRCDPISGHTALYWYRQSLGQGPEFLIYFQGTGAADDSGLPNDRFFAVRPEGSVSTLKIQRTERGDSAVYLCASSWDSQETQYFGPGTRLLVL.

This clonotype appeared many times. This chain connects TRBV28 to TRBJ2-4, with a weak D call TRBD2 (6 bases). Germline V CDR1 and CDR2: MDHEN, SYDVKM. This CDR3 contains 13 residues. V was pared by 2 bases and J by 6 bases, with 8 bases between. CDR3 amino acids: CASSLHGGNIQYF. The CDR3 DNA reads as TGTGCCAGCAGTTTACACGGGGGAAACATTCAGTACTTC.

V is TRBV6-5 and J is TRBJ2-5; D remains ambiguous. Germline CDR1 is MNHEY and CDR2 is SVGAGI. V gave up 2 bases and J gave up 7 bases, with 11 bases separating them. The CDR3 loop spans 13 amino acids. CDR3 residues: CASSYSTLGTQYF. The CDR3 coding sequence is TGTGCCAGCAGTTACAGCACCCTTGGGACCCAGTACTTC.

This clonotype was seen many times. The chain carries TRBV7-9 and TRBJ1-2; D ambiguous. Trimming removed 1 base from V and 9 bases from J, with 12 bases in between. The CDR3 sequence is 13 residues long. CDR1 and CDR2 from the germline V gene are SEHNR and FQNEAQ (reference sequence). The DNA for the CDR3 is TGTGCCAGCAGCTTAGGGGTCGCGGGGAGCTACACCTTC. It yields the protein CASSLGVAGSYTF.

This clonotype occurred many times. This chain joins TRBV7-2 and TRBJ2-2, with TRBD1 matching over 11 bases. The CDR3 has 15 residues. Germline V gene lookup returns CDR1 SGHTA and CDR2 FQGNSA. Trimming cost V 5 bases and J 6 bases; bases outside gene matches: 5. CDR3 in amino acids: CASSRGGQGAGELFF. CDR3 DNA: TGTGCCAGCAGCCGAGGGGGACAGGGGGCCGGGGAGCTGTTTTTT.

This chain connects TRBV10-3 to TRBJ2-7; TRBD1 agrees at 8 bases. Germline trimming cut 3 bases from V and 1 base from J; bases unmatched to any gene: 5. Germline lookup yields CDR1 ENHRY and CDR2 SYGVKD. The CDR3 runs to 15 residues. The CDR3 is CAISDRQGSSYEQYF. CDR3 DNA sequence: TGTGCCATCAGTGATCGACAGGGGTCATCCTACGAGCAGTACTTC.

This clonotype was counted between two and nine times. V and J are TRBV5-1 and TRBJ2-7; D is possibly TRBD2 (7 bases). Deletions cut 1 base from V and 2 bases from J, with 13 bases between. Germline CDR1 is SGHRS and CDR2 is YFSETQ. The CDR3 consists of 15 residues. CDR3 sequence reads: CASSLWGGQTYEQYF. The CDR3 nucleotides read TGCGCCAGCAGCTTGTGGGGGGGGCAAACCTACGAGCAGTACTTC.

This clonotype was observed a handful of times. The chain recombines TRBV7-9 with TRBJ1-2, with D perhaps matching TRBD1 (6 bases). Germline-derived CDR1 and CDR2 are SEHNR and FQNEAQ (reference sequence). This CDR3 contains 18 residues. V lost 2 bases and J 8 bases, leaving 27 bases between the germline ends. This CDR3 reads CASSLSKQGTTDAMGYTF. DNA for the CDR3: TGTGCCAGCAGCTTATCGAAGCAGGGGACGACGGATGCTATGGGCTACACCTTC.

This clonotype was seen at least ten times. The chain couples TRBV12-3 or TRBV12-4 to TRBJ1-2; D is ambiguous. Trimming pared 2 bases from V and 6 bases from J, leaving 1 base between. The CDR3 has 10 amino acids. DNA of the CDR3: TGTGCCAGCAGTTTACATGGCTACACCTTC. This gives the protein CASSLHGYTF.

V gene TRBV29-1 combines with J gene TRBJ1-2, with 8 bases identical to TRBD1. Per the germline V gene, CDR1 is SQVTM and CDR2 is ANQGSEA. This CDR3 region has 16 residues. The V and J ends lost 2 bases and 5 bases, in that order; junction bases with no gene match: 13. CDR3 region: CSVESRYQGAEYGYTF. In DNA form, the CDR3 reads TGCAGCGTTGAAAGCCGCTATCAGGGGGCGGAATATGGCTACACCTTC.

This clonotype was seen at least ten times. The chain employs TRBV7-2 and TRBJ2-1, with D possibly TRBD2 on 6 matching bases. There are 14 residues in the CDR3. The V and J ends lost 0 bases and 10 bases respectively, with 13 bases between them. The germline V gene encodes CDR1 SGHTA and CDR2 FQGNSA. CDR3 residues: CASSLASSAGEQFF. CDR3 coding DNA: TGTGCCAGCAGCTTAGCGAGCAGCGCGGGGGAGCAGTTCTTC.

The chain combines TRBV5-1 with TRBJ2-1; no definite D call. V shed 9 bases and J shed 0 bases, with 16 bases lying between them. The CDR3 length is 15 residues. Germline V lookup: CDR1 SGHRS, CDR2 YFSETQ. The CDR3 protein is CATTLGRSSYNEQFF. The CDR3 region has the DNA TGCGCCACCACTCTCGGACGGAGCTCCTACAATGAGCAGTTCTTC.

V gene TRBV11-3 combines with J gene TRBJ2-7; a possible D gene is TRBD1 (5 bases). CDR1 is SGHNT and CDR2 is YENEEA in the germline V gene. This CDR3 is built from 10 residues. This CDR3 is CALQAYEQYF. DNA for the CDR3: TGTGCGCTACAGGCCTACGAGCAGTACTTC.

The genes are TRBV5-1 and TRBJ1-2, with 7 bases fitting TRBD1. CDR1 and CDR2 (germline): SGHRS, YFSETQ. The trim removed 4 bases at V and 3 bases at J, leaving 6 bases unmatched. This CDR3 comprises 14 residues. The CDR3 here is CASSLDRSDYGYTF. CDR3 nucleotide sequence: TGCGCCAGCAGCCTGGACAGGAGCGACTATGGCTACACCTTC.

There are many counts of this clonotype. The CDR3 loop reads CASSTNLEKLFF. The CDR3 DNA sequence: TGCGCCAGCAGTACCAACCTGGAAAAACTGTTTTTT. The chain joins TRBV4-1 to TRBJ1-4; the D is unclear. The germline V gene has CDR1 MGHRA and CDR2 YSYEKL. Deletions cut 6 bases from V and 8 bases from J, with 10 bases between. CDR3 length: 12 amino acids.

This clonotype was recorded at least ten times. The chain recombines TRBV6-2 or TRBV6-3 with TRBJ2-1, with D unresolved. CDR1 MNHEY and CDR2 SVGEGT come from the germline V gene. The CDR3 is 16 residues long. V lost 0 bases, J lost 0 bases, and 9 bases lay in between. CDR3 bases: TGTGCCAGCAGTTACTCGCGACACCCCTCCTACAATGAGCAGTTCTTC. It specifies CASSYSRHPSYNEQFF.

This clonotype was detected only a few times. The V and J genes are TRBV29-1 and TRBJ2-1; the D gene is possibly TRBD2 (7 bases). V lost 3 bases, J lost 9 bases, and 15 bases lay in between. Germline V CDR1 and CDR2: SQVTM, ANQGSEA. The CDR3 is 13 residues long. The DNA of the CDR3 is TGCAGCGTTGACCCGAGGGGGGGCGGTGAGCAGTTCTTC. Translating gives CSVDPRGGGEQFF.

Of note for this clonotype: Since a much larger clone is just one base distant, this may be a read error. This chain links TRBV7-3 with TRBJ2-1; 11 positions agree with TRBD2. Germline V gives CDR1 SGHTA, CDR2 FQGTGA. This CDR3 spans 15 amino acids. V was pared by 3 bases and J by 4 bases, with 2 bases of the junction left unmatched. In nucleotides, the CDR3 is TGTGCCAGCAGCTTTAGCGGGGGGGCTTACAATGAGCAGTTCTTC. The encoded protein is CASSFSGGAYNEQFF.